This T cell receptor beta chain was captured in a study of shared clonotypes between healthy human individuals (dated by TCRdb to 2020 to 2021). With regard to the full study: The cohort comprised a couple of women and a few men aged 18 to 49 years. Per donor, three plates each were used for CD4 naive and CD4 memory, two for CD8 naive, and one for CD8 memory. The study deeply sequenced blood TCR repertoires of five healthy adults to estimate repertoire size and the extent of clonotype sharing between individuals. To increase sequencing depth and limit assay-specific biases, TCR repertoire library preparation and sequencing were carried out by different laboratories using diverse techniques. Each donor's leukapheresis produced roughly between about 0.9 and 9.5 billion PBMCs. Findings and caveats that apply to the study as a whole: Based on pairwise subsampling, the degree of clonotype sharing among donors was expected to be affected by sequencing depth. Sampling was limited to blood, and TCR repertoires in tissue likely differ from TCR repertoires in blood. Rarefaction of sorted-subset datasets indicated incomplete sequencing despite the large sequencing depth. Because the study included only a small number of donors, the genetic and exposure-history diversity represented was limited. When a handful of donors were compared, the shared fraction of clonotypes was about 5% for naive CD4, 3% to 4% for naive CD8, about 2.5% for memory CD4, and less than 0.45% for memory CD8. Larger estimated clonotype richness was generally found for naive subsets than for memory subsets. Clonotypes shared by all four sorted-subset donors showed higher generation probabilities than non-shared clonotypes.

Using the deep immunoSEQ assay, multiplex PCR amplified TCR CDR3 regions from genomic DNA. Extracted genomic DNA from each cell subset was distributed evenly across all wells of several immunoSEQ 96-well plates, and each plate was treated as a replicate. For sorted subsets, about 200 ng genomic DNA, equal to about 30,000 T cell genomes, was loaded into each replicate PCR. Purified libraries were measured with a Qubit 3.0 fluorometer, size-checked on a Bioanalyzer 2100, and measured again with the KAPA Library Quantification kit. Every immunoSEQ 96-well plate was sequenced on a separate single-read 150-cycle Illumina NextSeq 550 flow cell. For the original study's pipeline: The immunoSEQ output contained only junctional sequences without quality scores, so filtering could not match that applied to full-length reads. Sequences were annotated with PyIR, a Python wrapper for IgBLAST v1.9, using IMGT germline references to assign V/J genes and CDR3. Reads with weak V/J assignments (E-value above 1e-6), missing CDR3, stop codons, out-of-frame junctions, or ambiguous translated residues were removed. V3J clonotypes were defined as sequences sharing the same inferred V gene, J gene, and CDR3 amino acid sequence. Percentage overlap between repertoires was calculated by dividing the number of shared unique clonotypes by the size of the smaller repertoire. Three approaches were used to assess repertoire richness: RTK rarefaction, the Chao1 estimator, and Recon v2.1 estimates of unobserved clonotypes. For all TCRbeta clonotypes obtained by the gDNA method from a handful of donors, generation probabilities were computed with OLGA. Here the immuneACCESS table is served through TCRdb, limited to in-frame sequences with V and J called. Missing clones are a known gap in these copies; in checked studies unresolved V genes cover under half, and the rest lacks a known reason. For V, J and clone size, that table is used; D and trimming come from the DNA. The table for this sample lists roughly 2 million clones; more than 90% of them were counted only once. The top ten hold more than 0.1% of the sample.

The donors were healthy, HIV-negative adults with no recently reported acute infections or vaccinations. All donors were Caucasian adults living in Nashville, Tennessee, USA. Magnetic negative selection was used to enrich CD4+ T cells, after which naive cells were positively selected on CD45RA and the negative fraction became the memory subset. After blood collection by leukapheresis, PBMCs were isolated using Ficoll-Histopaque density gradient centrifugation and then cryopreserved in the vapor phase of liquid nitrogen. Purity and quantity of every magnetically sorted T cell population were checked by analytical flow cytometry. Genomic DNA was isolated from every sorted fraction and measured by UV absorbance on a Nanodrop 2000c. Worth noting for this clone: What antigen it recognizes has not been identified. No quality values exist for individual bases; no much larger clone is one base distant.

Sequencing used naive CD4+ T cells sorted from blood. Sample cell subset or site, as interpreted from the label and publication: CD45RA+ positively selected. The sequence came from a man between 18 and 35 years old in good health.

CDR3 loop: CASSQETSGTYNEQFF. The nucleotides read TGCGCCAGCAGCCAAGAGACTAGCGGGACATACAATGAGCAGTTCTTC. Recombination connected TRBV4-3 to TRBJ2-1, with TRBD2 identical over 11 junction bases. For this chain, trimming is 0 bases at the V end and 4 bases at the J end, and the number of junction bases without a gene match is 2. Reading from cysteine to phenylalanine, the CDR3 counts 16 amino acids. Left in the record is the CDR3 DNA by itself, 48 bases read in frame from the first base. CDR1 and CDR2 are drawn from the germline V gene: LGHNA, YSLEER.